The 20 T cell receptor beta chains reported below all come from one sample, sequenced in a study of cytomegalovirus exposure and HLA in healthy donors. 60 Vbeta and 13 Jbeta primers were used in PCR. Some clones are missing from TCRdb's copy, which holds only in-frame ones; the method was immunoSEQ multiplex PCR. The sample holds around 150,000 clones; around four fifths are singletons and the top ten take roughly 3.5%. The material sequenced was PBMCs. These receptors all come from a male donor in good health and CMV-seronegative.

This chain uses TRBV7-2 with TRBJ2-1; 8 nucleotides match TRBD2. Trimming cost V 2 bases and J 4 bases; bases outside gene matches: 4. This CDR3 is built from 15 residues. CDR1 is SGHTA, CDR2 FQGNSA, per germline. The CDR3 sequence: CASSLPAGVYNEQFF. The CDR3 nucleotides read TGTGCCAGCAGCTTACCAGCGGGGGTTTACAATGAGCAGTTCTTC.

This clone was seen just once. The J gene is TRBJ2-5, the V gene TRBV7-9; TRBD2 aligns across 11 bases. J lost 5 bases, V lost 3 bases, and 2 bases had no gene match. Germline assignment: CDR1 SEHNR and CDR2 FQNEAQ (reference sequence). The CDR3 length is 14 residues. The CDR3, as DNA: TGTGCCAGCAGCTTTGGGACTAGCGGTGAGACCCAGTACTTC. Translating it yields CASSFGTSGETQYF. Complete variable domain (other parts from reference TRBV7-9 and TRBJ2-5): DTGVSQNPRHKITKRGQNVTFRCDPISEHNRLYWYRQTLGQGPEFLTYFQNEAQLEKSRLLSDRFSAERPKGSFSTLEIQRTEQGDSAMYLCASSFGTSGETQYFGPGTRLLVL.

This clone was picked up one time. This sequence joins TRBV27 and TRBJ2-2; 7 bases align to TRBD2. Trimming at V came to 6 bases and at J to 1 base, leaving 11 bases not matched to a gene. The CDR3 runs 17 residues. Germline V gene lookup returns CDR1 MNHEY and CDR2 SMNVEV (reference sequence). CDR3 coding DNA: TGTGCCAGCAGCCTCCCCCATCTAGCGGAGAACACCGGGGAGCTGTTTTTT. Protein sequence: CASSLPHLAENTGELFF.

J is TRBJ2-5 and V is TRBV7-9, with TRBD2 matching over 14 bases. Germline-derived CDR1 and CDR2 are SEHNR and FQNEAQ (reference sequence). CDR3 size: 15 residues. V lost 5 bases to trimming and J lost 4 bases; unmatched junction nucleotides: 3. The CDR3 DNA reads as TGTGCCAGCAGCCCCGGACTAGCGGGGGGAGAGACCCAGTACTTC. Residues: CASSPGLAGGETQYF.

The V call is TRBV18, the J call TRBJ1-1; 10 positions agree with TRBD1. The CDR3 is 18 amino acids. Trimming removed 4 bases from V and 7 bases from J; junction bases left unmatched: 18. Germline V lookup: CDR1 KGHSH, CDR2 LQKENI. CDR3 protein: CASSLQFGTGAPWSEAFF. The CDR3 nucleotides are TGTGCCAGCTCACTTCAATTCGGGACAGGGGCACCTTGGAGTGAAGCTTTCTTT.

This chain connects TRBV13 to TRBJ1-3; perhaps TRBD1 as D (5 bases). Trimming took off 5 bases at V and 0 bases at J, with 11 bases between the two ends. Germline CDR1 reads PRHDT; CDR2 reads FYEKMQ (reference sequence). The CDR3 contains 15 residues. As DNA, the CDR3 is TGTGCCAGCAGCACAGGTGGTCTCTCTGGAAACACCATATATTTT. Protein sequence: CASSTGGLSGNTIYF.

The V and J genes are TRBV9 and TRBJ2-1, with a possible D match to TRBD1 (6 bases). Germline loops: CDR1 SGDLS, CDR2 YYNGEE. This CDR3 region has 15 residues. The V end lost 3 bases, the J end lost 9 bases, and 19 bases lay between the germline ends. This CDR3 reads CASSELQGTVGEQFF. Here the CDR3 DNA reads TGTGCCAGCAGCGAACTACAGGGTACCGTTGGTGAGCAGTTCTTC.

In the case of this clone: Mismatch with germline at one junction end may stem from a read error. The chain links TRBV27 to TRBJ2-7; no clear D gene. Germline CDR1 is MNHEY and CDR2 is SMNVEV (reference sequence). The CDR3 is 14 residues long. The CDR3 here is CASSLSPKNYERYF. CDR3 in DNA: TGTGCCAGCAGTTTATCCCCGAAGAACTACGAGCGGTACTTC.

In this sample, this clone turned up a few times. The J gene is TRBJ2-3, the V gene TRBV6-6; TRBD2 agrees at 14 bases. The CDR3 contains 15 residues. Trimming at V came to 11 bases and at J to 3 bases, leaving 7 bases not matched to a gene. In germline, CDR1 is MNHNY, CDR2 SVGAGI (reference sequence). The CDR3 DNA is TGTGCCCTGCGCGGACTAGCGGGGGGTACAGATACGCAGTATTTT. This encodes CALRGLAGGTDTQYF.

V gene TRBV7-9 combines with J gene TRBJ2-5; 7 bases are shared with TRBD1. The junction had 2 bases not matched to a gene; V was cut back by 0 bases and J by 1 base. The length of the CDR3 is 15 residues. The germline V gene encodes CDR1 SEHNR and CDR2 FQNEAQ (reference sequence). The CDR3 DNA sequence: TGTGCCAGCAGCTTAGCGAGGACAGGCCAAGAGACCCAGTACTTC. As protein: CASSLARTGQETQYF.

The V call is TRBV19, the J call TRBJ1-1; TRBD1 is a possible D gene (6 bases). Germline CDR1 reads LNHDA; CDR2 reads SQIVND (reference sequence). This CDR3 is built from 18 residues. V was cut by 8 bases and J by 5 bases, with 30 bases left in between. The CDR3 protein is CASALNRDLSLSSTEAFF. Written as DNA, the CDR3 is TGTGCCAGTGCTCTCAACAGGGACCTATCTCTGTCGAGTACTGAAGCTTTCTTT.

This sequence joins TRBV7-7 and TRBJ2-5; 7 bases map to TRBD1. This CDR3 is 14 amino acids long. The V gene end was trimmed by 1 base and the J gene end by 5 bases; junction bases not matched to a gene: 4. Germline V CDR1 and CDR2: SSHAT, FNYEAQ (reference sequence). The CDR3 loop is CASSLEGGRETQYF. The CDR3 DNA reads TGTGCCAGCAGCTTAGAAGGGGGCAGGGAGACCCAGTACTTC.

CDR3 sequence reads: CATETENTGELFF. The CDR3 bases are TGTGCCACCGAGACAGAAAACACCGGGGAGCTGTTTTTT. The chain employs TRBV10-3 and TRBJ2-2; possible D gene TRBD1, 5 bases. The CDR3 covers 13 residues. Trimming cost V 10 bases and J 2 bases, with 11 bases left between them. Per germline, CDR1 ENHRY and CDR2 SYGVKD.

The chain joins TRBV6-5 to TRBJ2-3; TRBD2 is a possible D gene (5 bases). CDR1 and CDR2 (germline): MNHEY, SVGAGI. The CDR3 runs 14 residues. Trimming removed 4 bases from V and 5 bases from J, with 13 bases in between. CDR3 sequence (DNA): TGTGCCAGCAGTTTTTCGGGGAGAGAAGATACGCAGTATTTT. Residues: CASSFSGREDTQYF.

V usage is TRBV5-1 and J usage is TRBJ1-3; the D gene is possibly TRBD1 (5 bases). The CDR3 consists of 15 residues. V lost 0 bases and J 0 bases, leaving 7 bases between the germline ends. Germline values: CDR1 SGHRS, CDR2 YFSETQ. CDR3 amino acids: CASSLDGASGNTIYF. In DNA form, the CDR3 reads TGCGCCAGCAGCTTGGATGGGGCCTCTGGAAACACCATATATTTT.

The chain has TRBV2 and TRBJ2-7; 7 nucleotides match TRBD1. Germline V gene data show CDR1 as SNHLY and CDR2 as FYNNEI. The CDR3 spans 14 residues. With V trimmed by 6 bases and J by 0 bases, 5 bases remained unmatched. The CDR3 spells CASRADRPSYEQYF. CDR3 nucleotides: TGTGCCAGCAGGGCGGACAGGCCCTCCTACGAGCAGTACTTC.

J is TRBJ2-1 and V is TRBV9; 7 bases are a match to TRBD2. The CDR3 extends over 17 amino acids. With V trimmed by 2 bases and J by 5 bases, 13 bases remained unmatched. Germline V gene lookup returns CDR1 SGDLS and CDR2 YYNGEE. CDR3 in DNA: TGTGCCAGCAGCGTCTTTGGGGGAGGGCCAACAGACAATGAGCAGTTCTTC. Translated, it gives CASSVFGGGPTDNEQFF.

V is TRBV10-3 and J is TRBJ1-1; perhaps TRBD1 as D (6 bases). The V and J ends lost 0 bases and 3 bases respectively, with 8 bases between them. The germline CDR1 and CDR2 sequences are ENHRY and SYGVKD. CDR3 size: 14 residues. The CDR3 loop reads CAISESNRDTEAFF. The DNA of the CDR3 is TGTGCCATCAGTGAGTCGAACAGGGACACTGAAGCTTTCTTT.

The table lists this clone with a few counts. The CDR3 is CSVTTGAPYGYTF. The CDR3 coding sequence is TGCAGCGTGACGACAGGGGCCCCATATGGCTACACCTTC. The chain uses TRBV29-1 and TRBJ1-2, with TRBD1 matching 8 bases. J lost 5 bases, V lost 6 bases, and 8 bases had no gene match. Germline CDR1 is SQVTM and CDR2 is ANQGSEA. The CDR3 contains 13 residues. Looking up the rest from reference TRBV29-1 and TRBJ1-2 gives the full variable domain: SAVISQKPSRDICQRGTSLTIQCQVDSQVTMMFWYRQQPGQSLTLIATANQGSEATYESGFVIDKFPISRPNLTFSTLTVSNMSPEDSSIYLCSVTTGAPYGYTFGSGTRLTVV.

As concerns this clone: The conserved final phenylalanine or tryptophan is absent from the CDR3, which likely points to a read error. Because the CDR3's place on the DNA is in doubt, the DNA is left out and the CDR3 is given as listed by TCRdb. The chain combines TRBV5-3 with TRBJ2-7; TRBD2 reflects the table's D call only, with no check against the DNA. TRBV5-3 is placed among ORFs of uncertain function. The CDR3 spans 10 residues, counting both ends. CDR3 amino acids: CARSFFAGGI.